In this sample, the clone carrying this T cell receptor (beta chain) turned up many times. Its target is unknown. TCRdb recomputed calls from the RT-PCR reads with MiXCR, one row per CDR3 protein. The sample shows roughly 570,000 distinct CDR3 sequences, 10% to 15% of them seen only once. The entry originates in a study of response to subunit inactivated influenza vaccine. General observations from the study: Authors suggested seasonal influenza vaccinations each recruit few new T cells.

Germline V lookup: CDR1 SEHNR, CDR2 FQNEAQ (reference sequence). This CDR3 is 15 amino acids long. The V end lost 0 bases, the J end lost 0 bases, and 7 bases lay between the germline ends. This clonotype was obtained from a man aged 50-59 years who received an inactivated influenza vaccine. The chain recombines TRBV7-9 with TRBJ2-3; D might be TRBD1 (5 bases). The sequencing used PBMCs from blood, collected roughly 48 days after vaccination. The CDR3 nucleotides read TGTGCCAGCAGCTTAGCGGGGCCGAGCACAGATACGCAGTATTTT. Translated: CASSLAGPSTDTQYF.